These 24 T cell receptor beta chains originate from one sample sequenced in a study of molecular identifiers for immune sequencing clone quantification. TCRdb analysed the PCR reads with MiXCR anew, one entry per CDR3 protein. The profile covers just under 650,000 distinct CDR3 sequences, with 15% to 20% appearing a single time and roughly 0.9% taken by the ten largest. Sequencing input: naive CD8+ T cells from blood, with Jurkat cell RNA spiked in. Regarding subset: FACS-sorted CD8+CD4-CCR7+CD45RA+ naive T cells. The receptors were sampled from a human donor in good health. Some libraries in this study had Jurkat cell RNA spiked in.

With regard to this clonotype: Just one base apart from a much larger clone, this may be a read error. The CDR3 does not end in the conserved phenylalanine or tryptophan, so this is likely a read error. This chain uses TRBV6-6 with TRBJ2-7; D ambiguous. The CDR3 runs to 12 residues. From germline, CDR1 is MNHNY and CDR2 SVGAGI (reference sequence). Trimming left V 2 bases short and J 7 bases short, with 9 bases between. CDR3 nucleotides: TGTGCCAGCAGTTACGGCAACGGTGAGCAGTACTCC. Encoded protein: CASSYGNGEQYS.

The chain combines TRBV4-3 with TRBJ2-1; D gene unclear. CDR1 is LGHNA, CDR2 YSLEER, per germline. Between the trimmed V and J ends, which lost 1 base and 7 bases, there was a span of 8 bases. This CDR3 has 13 residues. The CDR3 region has the DNA TGCGCCAGCAGCCAAGGCTTCGGGAATGAGCAGTTCTTC. Translation gives CASSQGFGNEQFF.

This clonotype was detected many times. CDR3 nucleotide sequence: TGTGCCAGCAGCTTATACTCTGGGGCCACCGGGGAGCTGTTTTTT. It is translated as CASSLYSGATGELFF. The gene calls are TRBV7-3 and TRBJ2-2; TRBD1 is a possible D gene (5 bases). V lost 2 bases and J 4 bases, leaving 11 bases between the germline ends. CDR1 SGHTA and CDR2 FQGTGA come from the germline V gene. CDR3 length: 15 amino acids.

The rearrangement joins TRBV28 to TRBJ2-2; D unclear. Germline CDR1 and CDR2: MDHEN and SYDVKM. V lost 2 bases and J lost 3, with 13 bases in between. The CDR3 runs to 16 residues. The CDR3 nucleotides read TGTGCCAGCAGTTTACGGTCCGGTGTGCACACCGGGGAGCTGTTTTTT. Protein sequence: CASSLRSGVHTGELFF.

This clonotype was detected many times. V and J are TRBV20-1 and TRBJ2-7, with TRBD2 matching over 10 bases. Germline lookup yields CDR1 DFQATT and CDR2 SNEGSKA (reference sequence). The ends lost 0 bases at V and 2 bases at J; junction bases unmatched: 4. CDR3 length: 15 residues. CDR3 amino acids: CSARESGLAPYEQYF. DNA for the CDR3: TGCAGTGCTAGAGAATCGGGACTAGCGCCCTACGAGCAGTACTTC.

The table lists this clonotype with many counts. This chain joins TRBV12-3 or TRBV12-4 and TRBJ2-5; D unclear. The CDR3 has 14 residues. The ends were cut back, 5 bases at V and 0 bases at J, with 10 bases in the middle. The CDR3 is CASSTDPYQETQYF. For the CDR3, the DNA is TGTGCCAGCAGTACCGACCCGTACCAAGAGACCCAGTACTTC.

The CDR3 DNA reads TGTGCCAGCAGCCCCCCTTCGACAGGGATCGACTATGGCTACACCTTC. Its translation is CASSPPSTGIDYGYTF. The chain employs TRBV13 and TRBJ1-2; the match to TRBD1 covers 7 bases. Germline V lookup: CDR1 PRHDT, CDR2 FYEKMQ (reference sequence). V lost 5 bases, J lost 3 bases, and 12 bases stayed unmatched. The CDR3 has 16 residues.

This clonotype was picked up many times. The chain links TRBV19 to TRBJ1-1, with 8 bases aligning to TRBD1. CDR1 and CDR2 from the germline V gene are LNHDA and SQIVND (reference sequence). There are 13 residues in the CDR3. V lost 3 bases, J lost 11 bases, and 8 bases stayed unmatched. DNA for the CDR3: TGTGCCAGTAGTATTGGACAGGGCACTGGCGCTTTCTTT. Translation: CASSIGQGTGAFF.

This clonotype appeared many times. V gene TRBV27 combines with J gene TRBJ2-7; D gene uncertain. CDR1 is MNHEY and CDR2 is SMNVEV in the germline V gene (reference sequence). Trimming removed 5 bases at V and 5 bases at J, with 16 bases between. This CDR3 is 14 amino acids long. The CDR3 protein is CASSPLPIGHEQYF. CDR3 DNA sequence: TGTGCCAGCAGTCCACTCCCGATAGGGCACGAGCAGTACTTC.

This clonotype has at least ten counts. The chain joins TRBV6-5 to TRBJ1-1; D remains unclear. Trimming took off 2 bases at V and 7 bases at J, with 11 bases between the two ends. Germline CDR1 and CDR2: MNHEY and SVGAGI. This CDR3 region has 13 residues. CDR3 nucleotides: TGTGCCAGCAGTTACACCGAATCGAGTGAAGCTTTCTTT. Residues: CASSYTESSEAFF.

There are many counts of this clonotype. The CDR3 DNA follows: TGTGCCAGCAGCTTTTTTTCAGGGGACTCCTACAATGAGCAGTTCTTC. Amino acids: CASSFFSGDSYNEQFF. The rearrangement uses TRBV7-3 and TRBJ2-1, with D perhaps TRBD1 (6 bases). Germline V CDR1 and CDR2: SGHTA, FQGTGA. V shed 3 bases and J shed 0 bases, with 12 bases lying between them. The CDR3 is made up of 16 amino acids.

The sample holds many counts of this clonotype. The CDR3 here is CASSQEFTDTQYF. In DNA form, the CDR3 reads TGTGCCAGCAGCCAAGAATTCACAGATACGCAGTATTTT. The rearrangement joins TRBV3-1 to TRBJ2-3; no reliable D call. The germline CDR1 and CDR2 sequences are LGHDT and YNNKEL (reference sequence). CDR3 size: 13 residues. Between the trimmed V and J ends, which lost 0 bases and 2 bases, there was a span of 3 bases.

This clonotype turned up a few times. A much more abundant neighbour one base away suggests this may be a read error. This chain uses TRBV12-3 or TRBV12-4 with TRBJ2-2; D uncertain. The CDR3 covers 14 residues. Trimming stripped 4 bases from V and 4 bases from J, with 10 bases between. DNA of the CDR3: TGTGCCAGCAGTTCTGAGTCAGTCACCGGGGAGCTGTTTTTT. Translation gives CASSSESVTGELFF.

With respect to this clonotype: A read error may explain this, as a much larger clone is one base away. The chain recombines TRBV6-2 or TRBV6-3 with TRBJ2-7; D could derive from TRBD1 or TRBD2 (5 bases each). Germline assignment: CDR1 MNHEY and CDR2 SVGEGT. Trimming shortened V by 2 bases and J by 7 bases, and 15 bases separated the two germline ends. This CDR3 is 14 amino acids long. CDR3 loop: CASSYAAGWGEQYF. In nucleotides, the CDR3 is TGTGCCAGCAGTTACGCCGCAGGGTGGGGGGAGCAGTACTTC.

This clonotype was seen repeatedly, ten times or more. The chain carries TRBV12-3 or TRBV12-4 and TRBJ2-3; tentatively, D is TRBD2 (6 bases). Trimming removed 6 bases at V and 2 bases at J, with 18 bases between. This CDR3 is 16 amino acids long. The CDR3, as DNA: TGTGCCAGCAGCTCCCCGGGGGTCGGGGCCACAGATACGCAGTATTTT. This translates into CASSSPGVGATDTQYF.

There are many counts of this clonotype. This rearrangement joins TRBV5-1 to TRBJ2-7, with a tentative D call TRBD2 (5 bases). The CDR3 totals 14 residues. Trimming removed 2 bases at V and 3 bases at J, with 12 bases between. Germline V gene data show CDR1 as SGHRS and CDR2 as YFSETQ. The CDR3 nucleotides read TGCGCCAGCAGCTTAGAGGGATCACACTACGAGCAGTACTTC. It yields the protein CASSLEGSHYEQYF.

This clonotype has ten or more counts. The CDR3 DNA reads TGTGCCAGCACCCAGGGTGGACACTCGAACACCGGGGAGCTGTTTTTT. Its translation: CASTQGGHSNTGELFF. The V gene is TRBV3-1, the J gene TRBJ2-2, with D tentatively TRBD1 (5 bases). The CDR3 loop spans 16 amino acids. V lost 7 bases and J lost 0, with 15 bases in between. CDR1 is LGHDT, CDR2 YNNKEL, per germline (reference sequence).

This clonotype was recorded many times. The V call is TRBV7-9, the J call TRBJ2-2, with D unresolved. CDR1 is SEHNR, CDR2 FQNEAQ, per germline (reference sequence). The CDR3 has 16 residues. V lost 3 bases and J 0 bases, leaving 11 bases between the germline ends. Written as DNA, the CDR3 is TGTGCCAGCAGCTTGGAGTGGCTCGCGAACACCGGGGAGCTGTTTTTT. This translates into CASSLEWLANTGELFF.

This clonotype was counted only a few times. The chain is built from TRBV10-3 and TRBJ2-3; maybe TRBD2 (5 bases). Trimming removed 3 bases from V and 0 bases from J, with 16 bases in between. Germline CDR1 ENHRY, CDR2 SYGVKD. The CDR3 covers 17 residues. The CDR3 is CAISDPLSGASTDTQYF. CDR3 nucleotides: TGTGCCATCAGTGACCCACTCAGCGGAGCTAGCACAGATACGCAGTATTTT.

The table lists this clonotype with many counts. V usage is TRBV11-2 and J usage is TRBJ2-5; unclear D gene. There are 14 residues in the CDR3. V lost 0 bases, J lost 0 bases, and 5 bases lay in between. Germline CDR1 SGHAT, CDR2 FQNNGV. The CDR3 coding sequence is TGTGCCAGCAGCTTAGATAGGAACCAAGAGACCCAGTACTTC. Protein sequence: CASSLDRNQETQYF.

Ten or more counts support this clonotype. The chain has TRBV28 and TRBJ2-7, with D maybe TRBD1 (6 bases). The CDR3 extends over 15 amino acids. In germline, CDR1 is MDHEN, CDR2 SYDVKM. Trimming removed 3 bases from V and 1 base from J, with 13 bases in between. CDR3 nucleotides: TGTGCCAGCAGTTTTCGGGGACACCGATCCTACGAGCAGTACTTC. The encoded protein is CASSFRGHRSYEQYF.

Only a few counts were recorded for this clonotype. This chain joins TRBV7-6 and TRBJ2-2, with 7 bases lining up with TRBD2. Trimming at V came to 5 bases and at J to 0 bases, leaving 6 bases not matched to a gene. Per the germline V gene, CDR1 is SGHVS and CDR2 is FNYEAQ. The CDR3 runs 16 residues. CDR3 sequence reads: CASSPLAGPNTGELFF. CDR3 sequence (DNA): TGTGCCAGCAGCCCCTTAGCGGGTCCGAACACCGGGGAGCTGTTTTTT.

Notes on this clonotype: Sequence at one end of the junction differs from germline and may be a read error. V and J are TRBV4-2 and TRBJ2-1; D gene ambiguous. Germline V gives CDR1 LGHNA, CDR2 YNFKEQ. The CDR3 is made up of 17 amino acids. The CDR3 coding sequence is TGTGCCTGCAGCCAATCTCGCGGTCCCAGCTCCTACAATGAGCAGTTCTTC. Translation gives CACSQSRGPSSYNEQFF.

This clonotype was counted ten times or more. The CDR3 nucleotides read TGTGCCAGCAGCTCCCTGATAAGGGGGGAGACCCAGTACTTC. Translating gives CASSSLIRGETQYF. This sequence joins TRBV7-9 and TRBJ2-5, with D maybe TRBD1 (6 bases). The ends were cut back, 4 bases at V and 5 bases at J, with 14 bases in the middle. This CDR3 is 14 amino acids long. Germline-derived CDR1 and CDR2 are SEHNR and FQNEAQ (reference sequence).